The 19 T cell receptor beta chains in this list originate from one sample, sequenced in a study of T-cell reconstitution after alpha-beta-depleted transplantation in children. The TCRbeta library was prepared with unique molecular identifiers. TCRdb independently ran MiXCR on the PCR reads; one entry per CDR3 protein. The table lists around 300,000 distinct CDR3 sequences, over 9.5% of them singletons. Sequencing used PBMCs, obtained before TCRalphabeta/CD19-depleted stem cell transplant. Receptor source: a boy under two years old with acute myeloid leukemia, due to receive a stem cell transplant.

The rearrangement links TRBV29-1 to TRBJ2-3, with D hard to call. This CDR3 spans 14 amino acids. Germline CDR1 is SQVTM and CDR2 is ANQGSEA. V was shortened by 1 base and J by 0 bases, with 8 bases between the two germline ends. CDR3: CSVEGQFSTDTQYF. The CDR3 bases are TGCAGCGTTGAAGGGCAGTTTAGCACAGATACGCAGTATTTT.

This clonotype has at least ten counts. The genes are TRBV12-3 or TRBV12-4 and TRBJ2-7, with no clear D. Deletions cut 5 bases from V and 6 bases from J, with 8 bases between. This CDR3 has 11 amino acids. The CDR3 nucleotides are TGTGCCAGCAGTCGATTTTCCGAGCAGTACTTC. Translating gives CASSRFSEQYF.

This clonotype occurred many times. This rearrangement joins TRBV7-9 to TRBJ2-5; D may correspond to TRBD1 or TRBD2 (5 bases each). Between the trimmed V and J ends, which lost 1 base and 1 base, there was a span of 7 bases. Germline loops: CDR1 SEHNR, CDR2 FQNEAQ (reference sequence). This CDR3 spans 14 amino acids. The DNA for the CDR3 is TGTGCCAGCAGCTTAGGGGGGACCCAAGAGACCCAGTACTTC. This sequence encodes CASSLGGTQETQYF.

This clonotype has only a few counts. V and J are TRBV20-1 and TRBJ1-6; D might be TRBD1 (5 bases). The CDR3 totals 15 residues. The germline gives CDR1 DFQATT, CDR2 SNEGSKA (reference sequence). V was pared by 5 bases and J by 5 bases, with 16 bases between. The CDR3 reads CSALAGTDNNSPLHF. For the CDR3, the DNA is TGCAGTGCTCTGGCCGGGACGGACAATAATTCACCCCTCCACTTT.

This clonotype showed up many times. The chain couples TRBV5-6 to TRBJ2-1, with D possibly called TRBD1 or TRBD2 (5 bases each). V shed 2 bases and J shed 6 bases, with 15 bases lying between them. The length of the CDR3 is 15 residues. Germline CDR1 is SGHDT and CDR2 is YYEEEE. The CDR3 DNA is TGTGCCAGCAGCTTATTAGGGACCCGGAGCAATGAGCAGTTCTTC. Translating gives CASSLLGTRSNEQFF.

In this sample, this clonotype turned up many times. The V call is TRBV29-1, the J call TRBJ2-1, with D hard to call. The CDR3 runs 14 residues. The V gene's germline CDR1 is SQVTM and CDR2 ANQGSEA. The V and J ends lost 4 bases and 0 bases respectively, with 10 bases between them. This CDR3 reads CSVGLGGSYNEQFF. CDR3 nucleotide sequence: TGCAGCGTTGGTCTGGGTGGCTCCTACAATGAGCAGTTCTTC.

This clonotype was found many times. The V and J genes are TRBV19 and TRBJ2-4; 9 positions agree with TRBD1. The CDR3 spans 15 residues. Trimming at V came to 3 bases and at J to 6 bases, leaving 6 bases not matched to a gene. Germline V gene sequence: CDR1 LNHDA, CDR2 SQIVND (reference sequence). The chain's CDR3 is CASSISGQGSNIQYF. The CDR3 DNA reads TGTGCCAGTAGTATCTCCGGACAGGGGTCAAACATTCAGTACTTC.

Concerning this clonotype: Given a much more abundant clone one base away, this may be a read error. This chain connects TRBV28 to TRBJ2-7, with a possible D match to TRBD2 (5 bases). There are 13 residues in the CDR3. Germline lookup yields CDR1 MDHEN and CDR2 SYDVKM. The CDR3 nucleotides read TGTGCCCGCAGTTTTAGGCTAGCCGGCGAGCAGTACTTC. This sequence encodes CARSFRLAGEQYF.

V usage is TRBV9 and J usage is TRBJ2-1, with 7 bases identical to TRBD2. The CDR3 covers 15 residues. The germline V gene encodes CDR1 SGDLS and CDR2 YYNGEE. Trimming removed 3 bases from V and 4 bases from J; junction bases left unmatched: 7. DNA of the CDR3: TGTGCCAGCAGCGCTGGACTAGGAGATTACAATGAGCAGTTCTTC. Residues: CASSAGLGDYNEQFF.

This clonotype was seen just once. The gene calls are TRBV12-2 and TRBJ1-5; no check of the table's D call, TRBD1, against the DNA was made. TRBV12-2 is a listed pseudogene. The CDR3 has 16 amino acids. The CDR3 reads CASRPRGQGGWQPQHF. The CDR3 DNA follows: TGTGCAAGTCGCCCGAGGGGACAGGGGGGGTGGCAGCCCCAGCATTTT.

This clonotype was found many times. The V and J genes are TRBV9 and TRBJ2-7, with no clear D. V was shortened by 0 bases and J by 7 bases, with 11 bases between the two germline ends. Germline CDR1 and CDR2: SGDLS and YYNGEE. The CDR3 consists of 13 residues. CDR3 sequence (DNA): TGTGCCAGCAGCGTAGCTGGGGTCGGAGAGCAGTACTTC. Its protein is CASSVAGVGEQYF. The whole variable domain, filled in from reference TRBV9 and TRBJ2-7, reads DSGVTQTPKHLITATGQRVTLRCSPRSGDLSVYWYQQSLDQGLQFLIQYYNGEERAKGNILERFSAQQFPDLHSELNLSSLELGDSALYFCASSVAGVGEQYFGPGTRLTVT.

This clonotype was recorded at least ten times. The V gene is TRBV27, the J gene TRBJ2-5, with 8 bases identical to TRBD1. This CDR3 region has 16 residues. Germline CDR1 and CDR2: MNHEY and SMNVEV (reference sequence). V was clipped by 4 bases and J by 4 bases; unmatched bases: 11. CDR3 sequence: CASSSRRTGMRETQYF. The DNA of the CDR3 is TGTGCCAGCAGTTCCCGACGGACAGGGATGAGAGAGACCCAGTACTTC.

This clonotype came up many times. The rearrangement joins TRBV6-5 to TRBJ1-5; no clear D. The CDR3 runs 15 residues. V shed 6 bases and J shed 0 bases, with 12 bases lying between them. Germline-derived CDR1 and CDR2 are MNHEY and SVGAGI. DNA of the CDR3: TGTGCCAGCAGGAGGGCCCCGAATAGCAATCAGCCCCAGCATTTT. It codes for CASRRAPNSNQPQHF.

This clonotype showed up many times. The chain uses TRBV24-1 and TRBJ2-5; 7 bases agree with TRBD1. This CDR3 comprises 16 residues. V shed 3 bases, J shed 1 base, and the junction held 7 bases outside the gene matches. CDR1 and CDR2 from the germline V gene are KGHDR and SFDVKD. CDR3 nucleotides: TGTGCCACCAGTGATCCACGATACAGGGGCCAAGAGACCCAGTACTTC. It specifies CATSDPRYRGQETQYF.

The V call is TRBV29-1, the J call TRBJ2-1, with 7 bases aligning to TRBD2. V was pared by 2 bases and J by 1 base, with 8 bases of the junction left unmatched. Germline CDR1 reads SQVTM; CDR2 reads ANQGSEA. CDR3 size: 16 residues. DNA of the CDR3: TGCAGCGTTGAATGGGCGGGGGAGGGTTCCTACAATGAGCAGTTCTTC. Translated: CSVEWAGEGSYNEQFF.

V and J are TRBV20-1 and TRBJ2-2; 9 bases line up with TRBD1. Looked up from germline, CDR1 is DFQATT and CDR2 is SNEGSKA (reference sequence). The CDR3 loop spans 16 amino acids. Trimming took 2 bases from V and 1 from J; bases not matched to a gene: 5. This CDR3 is CSARQGQGRNTGELFF. The CDR3 DNA follows: TGCAGTGCTAGACAAGGACAGGGGAGGAACACCGGGGAGCTGTTTTTT.

Turning to this clonotype: This may arise from a read error, as a much more abundant clone is one base away. This chain joins TRBV12-3 or TRBV12-4 and TRBJ1-5; 7 bases agree with TRBD1. V gave up 6 bases and J gave up 6 bases; unmatched junction bases: 5. The CDR3 has 13 residues. CDR3 nucleotide sequence: TGTGCCAGCAGGGGGACAGCGGCTCAGCCCCAGCATTTT. It yields the protein CASRGTAAQPQHF.

This clonotype was observed a handful of times. This chain joins TRBV20-1 and TRBJ2-1; 10 bases match TRBD2. Unmatched junction bases numbered 25, after V lost 8 bases and J lost 3 bases. Per germline, CDR1 DFQATT and CDR2 SNEGSKA (reference sequence). This CDR3 has 20 amino acids. The CDR3 DNA reads as TGCAGTCCAACGGGTAGCGGGAGGTTTGTGTCACCTAGGGGCTACAATGAGCAGTTCTTC. It translates to CSPTGSGRFVSPRGYNEQFF.

The chain carries TRBV3-1 and TRBJ2-3; 8 positions agree with TRBD2. V shed 4 bases, J shed 7 bases, and the junction held 7 bases outside the gene matches. This CDR3 is 14 amino acids long. Looked up from germline, CDR1 is LGHDT and CDR2 is YNNKEL (reference sequence). Here the CDR3 DNA reads TGTGCCAGCAGCCCAGGGACTAGATCATATACGCAGTATTTT. This gives the protein CASSPGTRSYTQYF.